The 24 T cell receptor beta chains below all came from one sample that was sequenced in a study of T cells in Graves' hyperthyroidism and ophthalmopathy. Amplification of TCR beta CDR3 regions was performed using RNA transcripts as template. Initially, a first-round RT-PCR of the TCR CDR3 employed the HTBI primer set. MiXCR, applied by TCRdb to the multiplex PCR reads, yields one record per CDR3 protein. The sample yields approximately 690,000 distinct CDR3 sequences, roughly 20% seen once. Material for sequencing was blood. The source of these receptors is a man in his thirties or forties with Graves' ophthalmopathy.

This clonotype was seen a handful of times. The chain is built from TRBV7-9 and TRBJ2-4; D is perhaps TRBD1 (5 bases). In germline, CDR1 is SEHNR, CDR2 FQNEAQ (reference sequence). This CDR3 contains 17 residues. The germline V and J ends were trimmed by 2 bases and 0 bases, with 14 bases remaining between them. CDR3 residues: CASSLNEAGLAKNIQYF. Written as DNA, the CDR3 is TGTGCCAGCAGCTTAAACGAAGCAGGGCTAGCCAAAAACATTCAGTACTTC.

The chain couples TRBV11-2 to TRBJ2-7; 7 bases are shared with TRBD2. Germline V CDR1 and CDR2: SGHAT, FQNNGV. J was trimmed by 3 bases and V by 0 bases; bases with no gene match: 5. The length of the CDR3 is 15 residues. The CDR3 loop reads CASSLEAGVNYEQYF. The CDR3 nucleotides are TGTGCCAGCAGCTTAGAGGCGGGAGTAAACTACGAGCAGTACTTC.

This clonotype was counted ten times or more. This chain joins TRBV10-1 and TRBJ2-3; D unresolved. Trimming took off 7 bases at V and 0 bases at J, with 11 bases between the two ends. The CDR3 has 14 residues. From germline, CDR1 is WNHNN and CDR2 SYGVQD (reference sequence). Written as DNA, the CDR3 is TGCGCCAGCAATCTTGGGCGGAGCACAGATACGCAGTATTTT. Its protein is CASNLGRSTDTQYF.

This clonotype has ten or more counts. V usage is TRBV30 and J usage is TRBJ1-5; TRBD1 matches 9 bases. Looked up from germline, CDR1 is GTSNPN and CDR2 is SVGIG (reference sequence). The CDR3 covers 15 residues. Germline trimming cut 0 bases from V and 5 bases from J; bases unmatched to any gene: 5. Here the CDR3 reads CAWSVGTGIYQPQHF. The CDR3 DNA sequence: TGTGCCTGGAGTGTGGGGACAGGGATCTATCAGCCCCAGCATTTT.

The chain links TRBV5-1 to TRBJ2-3, with 14 bases lining up with TRBD2. There are 17 residues in the CDR3. Germline V gene sequence: CDR1 SGHRS, CDR2 YFSETQ. V lost 0 bases, J lost 4 bases, and 4 bases stayed unmatched. CDR3 DNA: TGCGCCAGCAGCTTGGCCGGGACTAGCGGGAGCGCAGATACGCAGTATTTT. Protein: CASSLAGTSGSADTQYF.

This clonotype was counted between two and nine times. The gene calls are TRBV12-3 or TRBV12-4 and TRBJ2-3; the D call may be TRBD1 or TRBD2 (6 bases each). Trimming took 5 bases from V and 4 from J, leaving 13 bases between them. There are 14 residues in the CDR3. The CDR3 region has the DNA TGTGCCAGCAGTCGGGGGTCAGGGGCAGATACGCAGTATTTT. It translates to CASSRGSGADTQYF.

The sample holds a few counts of this clonotype. For the CDR3, the DNA is TGTGCCAGCAGCCAAGGACGCGCTTCACCCCTCCACTTT. Its protein product is CASSQGRASPLHF. The rearrangement uses TRBV3-1 and TRBJ1-6; D ambiguous. Trimming pared 1 base from V and 9 bases from J, leaving 7 bases between. The germline V gene has CDR1 LGHDT and CDR2 YNNKEL (reference sequence). The CDR3 sequence is 13 residues long.

Ten or more counts support this clonotype. This chain links TRBV20-1 with TRBJ2-7, with 10 bases aligning to TRBD2. This CDR3 spans 15 amino acids. Germline trimming cut 0 bases from V and 5 bases from J; bases unmatched to any gene: 7. Germline V gene lookup returns CDR1 DFQATT and CDR2 SNEGSKA (reference sequence). DNA for the CDR3: TGCAGTGCTAGAGATGGAGCGGGAGGGCTAGACGAGCAGTACTTC. Translating it yields CSARDGAGGLDEQYF.

This clonotype was found many times. The V and J genes are TRBV15 and TRBJ2-5; 11 nucleotides agree with TRBD2. Germline CDR1 is LNHNV and CDR2 is YYDKDF (reference sequence). This CDR3 is built from 16 residues. With V trimmed by 4 bases and J by 5 bases, 9 bases remained unmatched. CDR3 sequence reads: CATSTGLAAVGETQYF. Written as DNA, the CDR3 is TGTGCCACCAGCACGGGACTAGCGGCCGTGGGGGAGACCCAGTACTTC.

The CDR3 sequence is CSARVVVQETQYF. Here the CDR3 DNA reads TGCAGTGCTAGAGTGGTAGTTCAAGAGACCCAGTACTTC. This chain uses TRBV20-1 with TRBJ2-5; D is uncertain. Trimming shortened V by 1 base and J by 2 bases, and 8 bases separated the two germline ends. The length of the CDR3 is 13 residues. CDR1 is DFQATT and CDR2 is SNEGSKA in the germline V gene (reference sequence).

This clonotype was seen many times. The genes are TRBV28 and TRBJ2-7; 10 bases agree with TRBD1. With V trimmed by 5 bases and J by 1 base, 5 bases remained unmatched. The germline V gene encodes CDR1 MDHEN and CDR2 SYDVKM. The CDR3 runs to 15 residues. CDR3 DNA: TGTGCCAGCAGTCCGGGACAGGGGAGGTCCTACGAGCAGTACTTC. Translation: CASSPGQGRSYEQYF.

The chain employs TRBV7-2 and TRBJ1-2; possible D gene TRBD1, 5 bases. CDR1 and CDR2 from the germline V gene are SGHTA and FQGNSA. The V end was cut by 1 base, the J end by 7 bases, with 13 bases between. The CDR3 has 14 residues. In nucleotides, the CDR3 is TGTGCCAGCAGCTTAGGTGGGGGGAAGCGTGGCTACACCTTC. This encodes CASSLGGGKRGYTF.

This clonotype came up many times. V usage is TRBV7-9 and J usage is TRBJ2-5, with 7 bases lining up with TRBD1. J was trimmed by 4 bases and V by 5 bases; bases with no gene match: 7. Germline loops: CDR1 SEHNR, CDR2 FQNEAQ (reference sequence). This CDR3 is built from 14 residues. For the CDR3, the DNA is TGTGCCAGCAGCCCACAGGGGATTGGAGAGACCCAGTACTTC. The encoded protein is CASSPQGIGETQYF.

This clonotype has just a few counts. V and J are TRBV20-1 and TRBJ1-2, with TRBD1 identical over 11 bases. V dropped 6 bases and J dropped 1; count of bases not matched to a gene: 10. The CDR3 contains 16 residues. The germline gives CDR1 DFQATT, CDR2 SNEGSKA (reference sequence). The CDR3: CSAPGTGGHRNYGYTF. The CDR3 DNA reads TGCAGTGCCCCCGGGACAGGGGGGCATCGTAACTATGGCTACACCTTC.

The chain has TRBV6-1 and TRBJ2-7; 9 nucleotides line up with TRBD2. The CDR3 is made up of 19 amino acids. V shed 6 bases, J shed 2 bases, and the junction held 20 bases outside the gene matches. Germline V gives CDR1 MNHNS, CDR2 SASEGT. The CDR3 sequence: CASRNHRPGGAGGAYEQYF. As DNA, the CDR3 is TGTGCCAGCAGAAACCACCGACCCGGGGGAGCGGGAGGAGCCTACGAGCAGTACTTC.

The chain carries TRBV28 and TRBJ2-5; TRBD2 aligns across 8 bases. The CDR3 runs to 14 residues. The germline CDR1 and CDR2 sequences are MDHEN and SYDVKM. With V trimmed by 5 bases and J by 5 bases, 7 bases remained unmatched. The CDR3 spells CASSPRSGGETQYF. Written as DNA, the CDR3 is TGTGCCAGCAGTCCCCGGTCGGGAGGGGAGACCCAGTACTTC.

The genes are TRBV6-9 and TRBJ2-4; D is undetermined. The length of the CDR3 is 16 residues. Trimming stripped 2 bases from V and 0 bases from J, with 11 bases between. Germline V gene data show CDR1 as MNHGY and CDR2 as SVAAGI. CDR3 sequence reads: CASSYRIYLAKNIQYF. The DNA for the CDR3 is TGTGCCAGCAGTTATCGGATCTATTTAGCCAAAAACATTCAGTACTTC.

The rearrangement joins TRBV6-1 to TRBJ2-7; 7 bases are a match to TRBD1. The V gene's germline CDR1 is MNHNS and CDR2 SASEGT. With 6 bases clipped from V and 4 bases from J, the junction kept 9 bases outside the gene matches. The CDR3 has 14 residues. In nucleotides, the CDR3 is TGTGCCAGCAGAGGGACAGCATCCCGTTACGAGCAGTACTTC. Protein: CASRGTASRYEQYF.

This chain uses TRBV7-9 with TRBJ2-7; 8 nucleotides align to TRBD1. This CDR3 is built from 15 residues. Germline CDR1 reads SEHNR; CDR2 reads FQNEAQ (reference sequence). With 0 bases clipped from V and 2 bases from J, the junction kept 3 bases outside the gene matches. The CDR3 coding sequence is TGTGCCAGCAGCTTAGCCGCGACAGGGGCCTACGAGCAGTACTTC. Translated: CASSLAATGAYEQYF. Variable domain in full (rest from reference TRBV7-9 and TRBJ2-7): DTGVSQNPRHKITKRGQNVTFRCDPISEHNRLYWYRQTLGQGPEFLTYFQNEAQLEKSRLLSDRFSAERPKGSFSTLEIQRTEQGDSAMYLCASSLAATGAYEQYFGPGTRLTVT.

This chain joins TRBV6-2 or TRBV6-3 and TRBJ1-5, with 8 bases lining up with TRBD1. CDR3 length: 13 residues. Trimming took 10 bases from V and 5 from J; bases not matched to a gene: 7. Germline assignment: CDR1 MNHEY and CDR2 SVGEGT. Here the CDR3 reads CATGQEVDQPQHF. In DNA form, the CDR3 reads TGTGCCACGGGACAGGAAGTTGATCAGCCCCAGCATTTT.

This clonotype showed up many times. The rearrangement uses TRBV27 and TRBJ1-2; tentatively, D is TRBD1 (5 bases). V dropped 6 bases and J dropped 6 bases, with 17 bases sitting between them. The CDR3 has 14 amino acids. Germline values: CDR1 MNHEY, CDR2 SMNVEV (reference sequence). CDR3 protein: CASSSNIGGNGYTF. In DNA, the CDR3 is TGTGCCAGCAGCTCCAACATTGGGGGAAATGGCTACACCTTC.

There are many counts of this clonotype. The chain is built from TRBV30 and TRBJ1-5; D is possibly TRBD1 (5 bases). V lost 5 bases to trimming and J lost 1 base, with 18 bases between them. The CDR3 length is 16 residues. Germline CDR1 is GTSNPN and CDR2 is SVGIG (reference sequence). The chain's CDR3 is CAWSGRDPLSNQPQHF. The CDR3 nucleotides are TGTGCCTGGTCTGGCCGGGACCCCTTAAGCAATCAGCCCCAGCATTTT.

This clonotype has just a few counts. The chain joins TRBV12-3 or TRBV12-4 to TRBJ2-4; D ambiguous. Trimming stripped 3 bases from V and 3 bases from J, with 12 bases between. The CDR3 spans 15 residues. CDR3 DNA: TGTGCCAGCAGTTTTGACGGAGAATTCAAAAACATTCAGTACTTC. It encodes CASSFDGEFKNIQYF.

There are a few counts of this clonotype. The J gene is TRBJ1-1, the V gene TRBV19, with D possibly matching TRBD1 (6 bases). V dropped 0 bases and J dropped 1 base, with 9 bases sitting between them. Germline V gives CDR1 LNHDA, CDR2 SQIVND (reference sequence). The CDR3 spans 15 residues. CDR3 nucleotide sequence: TGTGCCAGTAGTATAGACCAGGGGACGAACACTGAAGCTTTCTTT. Translating it yields CASSIDQGTNTEAFF.